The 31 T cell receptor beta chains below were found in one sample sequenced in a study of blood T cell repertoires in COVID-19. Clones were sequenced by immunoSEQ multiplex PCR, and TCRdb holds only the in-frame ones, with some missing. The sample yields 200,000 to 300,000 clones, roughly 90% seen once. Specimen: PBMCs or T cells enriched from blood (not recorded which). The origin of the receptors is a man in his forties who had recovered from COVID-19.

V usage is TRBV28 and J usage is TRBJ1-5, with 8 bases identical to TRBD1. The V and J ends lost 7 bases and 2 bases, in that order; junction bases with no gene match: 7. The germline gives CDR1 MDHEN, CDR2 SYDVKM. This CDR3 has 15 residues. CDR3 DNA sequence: TGTGCCAGCATCGACAGGGGCGTTGGCAATCAGCCCCAGCATTTT. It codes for CASIDRGVGNQPQHF.

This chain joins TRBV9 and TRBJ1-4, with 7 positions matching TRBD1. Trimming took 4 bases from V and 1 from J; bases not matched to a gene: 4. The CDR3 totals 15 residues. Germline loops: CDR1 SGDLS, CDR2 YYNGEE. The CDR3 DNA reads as TGTGCCAGCAGCCCCTGGGACAGAACTAATGAAAAACTGTTTTTT. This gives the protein CASSPWDRTNEKLFF.

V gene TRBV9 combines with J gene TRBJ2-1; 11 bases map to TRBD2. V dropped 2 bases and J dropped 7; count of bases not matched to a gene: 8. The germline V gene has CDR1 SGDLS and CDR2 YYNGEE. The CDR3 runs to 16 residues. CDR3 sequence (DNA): TGTGCCAGCAGCGTCCTAGCGGGAGGCGGTGCAAATGAGCAGTTCTTC. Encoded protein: CASSVLAGGGANEQFF.

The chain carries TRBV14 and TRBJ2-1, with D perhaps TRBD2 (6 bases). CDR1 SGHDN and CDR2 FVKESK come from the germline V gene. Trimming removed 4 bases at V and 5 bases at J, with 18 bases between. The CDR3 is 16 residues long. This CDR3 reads CASSRRRDWGHNEQFF. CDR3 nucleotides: TGTGCCAGCAGCCGCCGAAGGGACTGGGGTCACAATGAGCAGTTCTTC.

The CDR3 is CASSHYRDYLTDTQYF. In DNA, the CDR3 is TGTGCCAGCAGCCACTACCGGGACTATCTCACAGATACGCAGTATTTT. The rearrangement uses TRBV4-2 and TRBJ2-3, with TRBD2 identical over 7 bases. The CDR3 spans 16 residues. Per the germline V gene, CDR1 is LGHNA and CDR2 is YNFKEQ. Trimming removed 3 bases from V and 2 bases from J; junction bases left unmatched: 8.

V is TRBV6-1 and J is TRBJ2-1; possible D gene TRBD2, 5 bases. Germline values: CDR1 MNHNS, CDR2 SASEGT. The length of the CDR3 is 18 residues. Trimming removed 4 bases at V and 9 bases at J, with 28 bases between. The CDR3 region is CASSGSGFVSAKVGEQFF. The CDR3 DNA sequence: TGTGCCAGCAGTGGGTCGGGATTTGTCTCCGCAAAAGTAGGTGAGCAGTTCTTC.

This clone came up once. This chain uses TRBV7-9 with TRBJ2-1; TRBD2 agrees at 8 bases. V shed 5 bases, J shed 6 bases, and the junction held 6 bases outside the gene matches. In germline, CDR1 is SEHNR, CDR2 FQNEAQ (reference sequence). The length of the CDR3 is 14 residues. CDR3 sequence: CASSKGAGGNEQFF. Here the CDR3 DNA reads TGTGCCAGCAGCAAAGGGGCGGGGGGCAATGAGCAGTTCTTC.

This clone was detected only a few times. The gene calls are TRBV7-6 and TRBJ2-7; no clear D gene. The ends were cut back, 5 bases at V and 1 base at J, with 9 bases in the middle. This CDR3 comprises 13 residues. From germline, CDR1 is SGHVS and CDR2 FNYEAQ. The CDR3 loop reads CASSAQQSYEQYF. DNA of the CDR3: TGTGCCAGCAGCGCACAACAGTCCTACGAGCAGTACTTC.

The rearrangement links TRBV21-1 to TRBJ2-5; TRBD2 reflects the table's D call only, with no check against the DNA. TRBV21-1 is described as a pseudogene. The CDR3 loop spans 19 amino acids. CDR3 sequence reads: CASSTSALTSGIGAETQYF. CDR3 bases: TGTGCCAGCAGCACCTCGGCACTGACTAGCGGGATTGGGGCAGAGACCCAGTACTTC.

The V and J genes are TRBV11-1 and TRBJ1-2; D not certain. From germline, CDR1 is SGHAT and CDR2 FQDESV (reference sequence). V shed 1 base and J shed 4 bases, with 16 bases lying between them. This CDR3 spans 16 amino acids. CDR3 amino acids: CASSLEHAVSGYGYTF. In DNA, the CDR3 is TGTGCCAGCAGCTTAGAACACGCCGTGTCGGGCTATGGCTACACCTTC.

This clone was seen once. The CDR3 sequence is CASSPGQVSYNEQFF. Here the CDR3 DNA reads TGTGCCAGCTCACCGGGGCAAGTCTCCTACAATGAGCAGTTCTTC. V is TRBV18 and J is TRBJ2-1; tentatively, D is TRBD1 (5 bases). Germline CDR1 reads KGHSH; CDR2 reads LQKENI. The CDR3 length is 15 residues. Trimming left V 3 bases short and J 0 bases short, with 9 bases between.

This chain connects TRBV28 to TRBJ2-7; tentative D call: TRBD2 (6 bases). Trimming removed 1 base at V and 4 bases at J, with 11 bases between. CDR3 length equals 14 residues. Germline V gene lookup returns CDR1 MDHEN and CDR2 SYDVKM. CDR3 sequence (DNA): TGTGCCAGCAGTTTATCCGGGAGAGGGTACGAGCAGTACTTC. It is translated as CASSLSGRGYEQYF.

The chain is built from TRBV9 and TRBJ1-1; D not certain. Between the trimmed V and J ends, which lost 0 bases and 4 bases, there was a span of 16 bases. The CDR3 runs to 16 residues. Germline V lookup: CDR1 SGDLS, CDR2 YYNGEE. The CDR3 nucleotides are TGTGCCAGCAGCGTAGCCAGGACTCCACGGGGCACTGAAGCTTTCTTT. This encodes CASSVARTPRGTEAFF.

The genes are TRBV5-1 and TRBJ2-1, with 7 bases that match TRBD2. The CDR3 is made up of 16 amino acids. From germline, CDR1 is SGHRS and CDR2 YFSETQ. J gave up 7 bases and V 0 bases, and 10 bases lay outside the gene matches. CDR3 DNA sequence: TGCGCCAGCAGCTTGGAAGGCCTCTGGCGGGGGAATGAGCAGTTCTTC. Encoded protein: CASSLEGLWRGNEQFF.

The CDR3 bases are TGTGCCAGCAGTGGACAGGGCGGTCAGCCCCAGCATTTT. Amino acids: CASSGQGGQPQHF. The V and J genes are TRBV28 and TRBJ1-5; 8 bases map to TRBD1. CDR1 and CDR2 (germline): MDHEN, SYDVKM. V shed 5 bases, J shed 6 bases, and the junction held 3 bases outside the gene matches. The CDR3 consists of 13 residues.

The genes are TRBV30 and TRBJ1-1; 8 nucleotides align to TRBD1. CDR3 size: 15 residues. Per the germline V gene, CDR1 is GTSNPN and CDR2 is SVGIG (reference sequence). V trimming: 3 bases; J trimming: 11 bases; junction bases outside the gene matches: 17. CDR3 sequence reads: CAWRKGQGANYGAFF. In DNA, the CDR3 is TGTGCCTGGAGAAAGGGTCAGGGGGCTAATTATGGGGCTTTCTTT.

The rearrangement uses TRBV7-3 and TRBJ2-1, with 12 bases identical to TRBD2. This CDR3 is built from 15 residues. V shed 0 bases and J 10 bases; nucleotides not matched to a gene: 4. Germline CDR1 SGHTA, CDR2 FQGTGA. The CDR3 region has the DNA TGTGCCAGCAGCTTAACGACTAGCGGGAGTCGGGAGCAGTTCTTC. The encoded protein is CASSLTTSGSREQFF.

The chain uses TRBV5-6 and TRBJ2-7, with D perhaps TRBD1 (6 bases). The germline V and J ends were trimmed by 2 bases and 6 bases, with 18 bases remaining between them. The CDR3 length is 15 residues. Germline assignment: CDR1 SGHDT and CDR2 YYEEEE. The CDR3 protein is CASSFRQALPSEQYF. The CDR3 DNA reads TGTGCCAGCAGCTTTCGACAGGCCCTGCCAAGCGAGCAGTACTTC.

In DNA, the CDR3 is TGTGCCACTGTAGGACTAAGCGGGAGTGTGCATGAGCAGTTCTTC. It yields the protein CATVGLSGSVHEQFF. This chain connects TRBV24-1 to TRBJ2-1; 8 nucleotides match TRBD2. Germline V CDR1 and CDR2: KGHDR, SFDVKD. The CDR3 loop spans 15 amino acids. After removal of 10 bases from V and 8 bases from J, the junction contained 15 bases not matched to a gene.

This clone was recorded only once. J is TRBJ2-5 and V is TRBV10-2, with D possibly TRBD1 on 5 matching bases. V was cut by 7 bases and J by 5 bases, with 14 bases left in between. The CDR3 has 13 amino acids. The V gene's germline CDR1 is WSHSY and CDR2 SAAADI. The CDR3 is CASKGSRVETQYF. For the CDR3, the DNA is TGCGCCAGCAAGGGGTCCAGGGTGGAGACCCAGTACTTC.

The chain's CDR3 is CASTRAPQSGYEQYF. CDR3 DNA sequence: TGTGCCAGCACCAGGGCCCCCCAATCTGGGTACGAGCAGTACTTC. This chain links TRBV6-5 with TRBJ2-7; possibly TRBD1 for D (5 bases). CDR3 size: 15 residues. Germline V gene lookup returns CDR1 MNHEY and CDR2 SVGAGI. Deletions cut 7 bases from V and 4 bases from J, with 20 bases between.

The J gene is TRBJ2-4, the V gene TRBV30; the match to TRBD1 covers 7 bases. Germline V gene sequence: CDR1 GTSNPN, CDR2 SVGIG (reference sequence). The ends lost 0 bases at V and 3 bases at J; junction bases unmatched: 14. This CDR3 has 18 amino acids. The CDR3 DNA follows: TGTGCCTGGAGTGTATTAGGTTTAGGGGGCCAGGGCAAAAACATTCAGTACTTC. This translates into CAWSVLGLGGQGKNIQYF.

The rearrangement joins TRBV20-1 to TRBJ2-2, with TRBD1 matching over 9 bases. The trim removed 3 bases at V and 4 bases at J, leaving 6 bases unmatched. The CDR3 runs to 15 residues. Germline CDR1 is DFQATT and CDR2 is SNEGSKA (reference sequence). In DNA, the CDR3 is TGCAGTGCTAGTTTCACAGGGGGCGTCACCGGGGAGCTGTTTTTT. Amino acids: CSASFTGGVTGELFF.

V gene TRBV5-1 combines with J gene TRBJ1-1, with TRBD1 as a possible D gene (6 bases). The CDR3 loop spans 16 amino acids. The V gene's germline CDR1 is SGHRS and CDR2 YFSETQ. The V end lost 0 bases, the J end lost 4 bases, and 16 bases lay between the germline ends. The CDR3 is CASSLEAGQIITEAFF. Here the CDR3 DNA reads TGCGCCAGCAGCTTGGAAGCCGGACAGATAATCACTGAAGCTTTCTTT.

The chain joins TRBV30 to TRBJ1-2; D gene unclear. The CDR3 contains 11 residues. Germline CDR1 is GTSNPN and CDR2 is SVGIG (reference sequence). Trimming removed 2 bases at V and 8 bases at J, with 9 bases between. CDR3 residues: CAWSRSGGYTF. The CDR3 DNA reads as TGTGCCTGGAGTAGGAGCGGGGGCTACACCTTC.

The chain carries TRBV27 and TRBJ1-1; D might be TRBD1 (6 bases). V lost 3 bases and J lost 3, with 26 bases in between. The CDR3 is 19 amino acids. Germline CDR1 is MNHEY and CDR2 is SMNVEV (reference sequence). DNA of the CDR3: TGTGCCAGCAGTTTGTCCCAGATAATAATTACGGACAGCGACACTGAAGCTTTCTTT. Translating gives CASSLSQIIITDSDTEAFF.

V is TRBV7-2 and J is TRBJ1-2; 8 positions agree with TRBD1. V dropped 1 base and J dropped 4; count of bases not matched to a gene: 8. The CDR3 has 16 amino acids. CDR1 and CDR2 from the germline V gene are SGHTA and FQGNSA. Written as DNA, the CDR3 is TGTGCCAGCAGCTTAGGGGAGGCAGGGGGCGCCTATGGCTACACCTTC. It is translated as CASSLGEAGGAYGYTF.

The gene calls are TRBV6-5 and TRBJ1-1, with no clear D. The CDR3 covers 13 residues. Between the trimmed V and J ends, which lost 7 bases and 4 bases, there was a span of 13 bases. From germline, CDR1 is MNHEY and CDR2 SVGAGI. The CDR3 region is CASTLKRGTEAFF. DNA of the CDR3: TGTGCCAGCACCCTTAAGCGGGGCACTGAAGCTTTCTTT.

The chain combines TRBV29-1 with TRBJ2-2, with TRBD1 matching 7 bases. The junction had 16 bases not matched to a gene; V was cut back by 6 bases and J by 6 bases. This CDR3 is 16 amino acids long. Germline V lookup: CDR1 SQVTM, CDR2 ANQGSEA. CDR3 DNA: TGCAGCGTCACAGTCCTAGGGGACAGCGGACCCGGGGAGCTGTTTTTT. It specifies CSVTVLGDSGPGELFF.

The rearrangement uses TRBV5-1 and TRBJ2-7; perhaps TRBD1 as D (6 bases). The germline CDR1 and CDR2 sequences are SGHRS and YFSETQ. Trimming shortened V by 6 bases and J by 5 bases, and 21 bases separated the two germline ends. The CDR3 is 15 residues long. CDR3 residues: CASTLNTLTGNEQYF. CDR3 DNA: TGCGCCAGCACCCTCAACACCTTAACAGGGAACGAGCAGTACTTC.

The CDR3 DNA reads TGTGCCAGCAGCTTGGGTCAGGGGGCTTACACCGGGGAGCTGTTTTTT. Its protein is CASSLGQGAYTGELFF. The chain joins TRBV5-5 to TRBJ2-2, with TRBD1 matching over 8 bases. The V gene's germline CDR1 is SGHKS and CDR2 YYEKEE (reference sequence). The CDR3 runs to 16 residues. V shed 0 bases and J 3 bases; nucleotides not matched to a gene: 4.